This TCR beta chain was found in a study of T cells after yellow fever vaccination. This clonotype came up a few times. Via MiXCR, TCRdb re-called the 5' RACE reads, giving one row per CDR3 protein. This repertoire shows a few hundred thousand distinct CDR3 sequences, around 10% found once; its top ten account for about 3.7%. The CDR3 length is 16 residues. Trimming removed 6 bases at V and 2 bases at J, with 17 bases between. Germline CDR1 and CDR2: MNHEY and SVGEGT. The gene calls are TRBV6-2 or TRBV6-3 and TRBJ2-1; weak D call: TRBD2 (6 bases). Sequences were derived from CD4+ T cells sorted from PBMCs, sampled 5 days after the yellow fever booster vaccination. The TCR comes from a man between 18 and 35 years old who received the YFV17D yellow fever vaccine. CDR3 in amino acids: CASRTVSGLPYNEQFF. CDR3 DNA: TGTGCCAGCAGAACAGTAAGCGGGCTACCCTACAATGAGCAGTTCTTC.